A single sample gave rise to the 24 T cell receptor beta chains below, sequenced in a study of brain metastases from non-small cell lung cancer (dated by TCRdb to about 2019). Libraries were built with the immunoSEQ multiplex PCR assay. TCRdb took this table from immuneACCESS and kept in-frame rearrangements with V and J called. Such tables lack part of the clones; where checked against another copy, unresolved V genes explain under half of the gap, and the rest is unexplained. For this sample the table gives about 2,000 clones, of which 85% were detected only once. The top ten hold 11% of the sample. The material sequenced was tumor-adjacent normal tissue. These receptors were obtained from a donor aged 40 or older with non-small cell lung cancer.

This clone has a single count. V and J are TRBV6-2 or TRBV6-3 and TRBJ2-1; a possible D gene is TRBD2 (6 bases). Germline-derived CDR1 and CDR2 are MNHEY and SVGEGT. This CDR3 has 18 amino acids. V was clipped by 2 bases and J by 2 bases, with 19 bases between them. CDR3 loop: CASSYPGERAWAYNEQFF. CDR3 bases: TGTGCCAGCAGTTACCCTGGCGAGCGGGCCTGGGCCTACAATGAGCAGTTCTTC.

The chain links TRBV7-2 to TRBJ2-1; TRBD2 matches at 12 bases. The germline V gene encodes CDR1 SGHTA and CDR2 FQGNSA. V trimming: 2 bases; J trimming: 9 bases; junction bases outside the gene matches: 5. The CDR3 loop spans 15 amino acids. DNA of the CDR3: TGTGCCAGCAGCTTATTGACTAGCGGGGGAGCTGAGCAGTTCTTC. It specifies CASSLLTSGGAEQFF.

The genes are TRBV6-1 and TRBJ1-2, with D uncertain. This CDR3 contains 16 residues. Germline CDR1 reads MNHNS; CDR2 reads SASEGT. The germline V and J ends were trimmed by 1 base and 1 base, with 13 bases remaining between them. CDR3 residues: CASSEVFGVINYGYTF. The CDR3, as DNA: TGTGCCAGCAGTGAAGTTTTTGGGGTCATTAACTATGGCTACACCTTC.

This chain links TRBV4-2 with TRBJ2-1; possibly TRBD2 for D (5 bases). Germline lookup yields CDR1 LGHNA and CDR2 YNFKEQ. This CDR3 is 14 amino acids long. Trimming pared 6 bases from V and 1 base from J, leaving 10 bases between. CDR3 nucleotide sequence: TGTGCCAGCAGTCCGGGATCTTCCTACAATGAGCAGTTCTTC. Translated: CASSPGSSYNEQFF.

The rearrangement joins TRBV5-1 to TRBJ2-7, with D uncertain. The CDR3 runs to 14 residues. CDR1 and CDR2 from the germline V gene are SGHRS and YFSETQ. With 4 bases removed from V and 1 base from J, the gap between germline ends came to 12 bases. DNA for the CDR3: TGCGCCAGCAGCCTCCCGCAGTTGTCCTACGAGCAGTACTTC. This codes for CASSLPQLSYEQYF.

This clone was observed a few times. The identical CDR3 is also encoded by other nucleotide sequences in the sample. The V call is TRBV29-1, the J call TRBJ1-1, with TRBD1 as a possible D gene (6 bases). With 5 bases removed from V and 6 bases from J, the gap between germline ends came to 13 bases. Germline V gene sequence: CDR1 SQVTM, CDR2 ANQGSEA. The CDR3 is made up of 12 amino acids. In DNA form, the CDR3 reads TGCAGCGTTAACCGGGGGGCCGCTGAAGCTTTCTTT. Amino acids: CSVNRGAAEAFF.

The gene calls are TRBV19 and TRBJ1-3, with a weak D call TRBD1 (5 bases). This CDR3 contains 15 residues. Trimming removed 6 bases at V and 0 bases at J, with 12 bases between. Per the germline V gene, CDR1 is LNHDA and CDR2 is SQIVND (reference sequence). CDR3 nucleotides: TGTGCCAGTAGGACTCAGGGCTACTCTGGAAACACCATATATTTT. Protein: CASRTQGYSGNTIYF.

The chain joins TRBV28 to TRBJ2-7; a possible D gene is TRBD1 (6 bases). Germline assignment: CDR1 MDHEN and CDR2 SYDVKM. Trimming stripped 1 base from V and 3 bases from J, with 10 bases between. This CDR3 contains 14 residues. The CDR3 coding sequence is TGTGCCAGCAGTTTATTAGGGACAATCTACGAGCAGTACTTC. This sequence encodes CASSLLGTIYEQYF.

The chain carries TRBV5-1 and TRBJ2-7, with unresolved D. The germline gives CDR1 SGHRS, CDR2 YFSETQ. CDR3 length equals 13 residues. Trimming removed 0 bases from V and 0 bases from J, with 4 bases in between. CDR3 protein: CASSLGSSYEQYF. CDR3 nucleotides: TGCGCCAGCAGCTTGGGCAGCTCCTACGAGCAGTACTTC.

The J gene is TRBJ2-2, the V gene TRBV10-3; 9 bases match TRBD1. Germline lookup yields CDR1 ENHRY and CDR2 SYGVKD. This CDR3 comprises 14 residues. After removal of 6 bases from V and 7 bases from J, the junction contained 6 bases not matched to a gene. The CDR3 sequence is CAIRTGTGHGELFF. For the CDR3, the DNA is TGTGCCATCAGGACGGGGACAGGGCACGGGGAGCTGTTTTTT.

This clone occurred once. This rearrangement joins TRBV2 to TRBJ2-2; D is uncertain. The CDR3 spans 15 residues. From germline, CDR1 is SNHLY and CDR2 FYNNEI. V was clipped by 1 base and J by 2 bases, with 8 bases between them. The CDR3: CASSEVAANTGELFF. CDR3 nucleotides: TGTGCCAGCAGTGAAGTGGCAGCTAACACCGGGGAGCTGTTTTTT.

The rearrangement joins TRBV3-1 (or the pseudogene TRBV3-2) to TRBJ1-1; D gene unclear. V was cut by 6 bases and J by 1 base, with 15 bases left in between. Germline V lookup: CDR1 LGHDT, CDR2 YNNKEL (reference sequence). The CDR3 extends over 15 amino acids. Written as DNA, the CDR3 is TGTGCCAGCAGTCAATTTCAGGACCCGAACACTGAAGCTTTCTTT. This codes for CASSQFQDPNTEAFF.

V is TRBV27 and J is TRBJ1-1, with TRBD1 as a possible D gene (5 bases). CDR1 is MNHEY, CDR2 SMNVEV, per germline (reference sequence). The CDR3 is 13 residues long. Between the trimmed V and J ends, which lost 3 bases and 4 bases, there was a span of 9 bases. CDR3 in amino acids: CASSFTRVTEAFF. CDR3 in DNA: TGTGCCAGCAGTTTTACCAGGGTCACTGAAGCTTTCTTT.

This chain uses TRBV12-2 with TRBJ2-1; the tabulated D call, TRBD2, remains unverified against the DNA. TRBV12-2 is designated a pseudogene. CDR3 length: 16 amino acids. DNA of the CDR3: TGTGCAAGTCGCTTAGTGGGACTAGCGGGGTACAATGAGCAGTTCTTC. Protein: CASRLVGLAGYNEQFF.

The CDR3 DNA sequence: TGTGCCAGCAGGGGGCTAGCGTTTGAGCAGTTCTTC. Encoded protein: CASRGLAFEQFF. The chain is built from TRBV27 and TRBJ2-1; D possibly corresponds to TRBD2 (6 bases). This CDR3 spans 12 amino acids. Per germline, CDR1 MNHEY and CDR2 SMNVEV (reference sequence). Trimming took off 6 bases at V and 9 bases at J, with 12 bases between the two ends.

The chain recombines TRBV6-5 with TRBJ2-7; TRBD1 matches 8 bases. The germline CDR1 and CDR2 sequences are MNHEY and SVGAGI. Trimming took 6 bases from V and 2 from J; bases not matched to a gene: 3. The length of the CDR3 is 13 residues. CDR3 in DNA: TGTGCCAGCAGGGGACAGGCGGCCTACGAGCAGTACTTC. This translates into CASRGQAAYEQYF.

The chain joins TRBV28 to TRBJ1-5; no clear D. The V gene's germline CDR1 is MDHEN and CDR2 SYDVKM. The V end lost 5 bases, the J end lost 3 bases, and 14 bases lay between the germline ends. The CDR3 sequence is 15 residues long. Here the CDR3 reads CASSPSTGPNQPQHF. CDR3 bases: TGTGCCAGCAGTCCCTCGACTGGGCCCAATCAGCCCCAGCATTTT.

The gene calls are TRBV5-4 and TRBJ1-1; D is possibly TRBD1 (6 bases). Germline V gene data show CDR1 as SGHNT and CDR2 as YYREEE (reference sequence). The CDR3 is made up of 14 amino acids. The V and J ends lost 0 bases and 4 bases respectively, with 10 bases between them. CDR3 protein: CASSLGGGVTEAFF. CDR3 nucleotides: TGTGCCAGCAGCTTGGGAGGGGGTGTCACTGAAGCTTTCTTT.

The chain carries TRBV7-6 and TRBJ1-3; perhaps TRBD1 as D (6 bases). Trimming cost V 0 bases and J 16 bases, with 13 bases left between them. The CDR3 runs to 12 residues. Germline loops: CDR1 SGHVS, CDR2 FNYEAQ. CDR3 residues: CASSLAGGLRYF. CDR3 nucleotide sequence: TGTGCCAGCAGCTTAGCGGGGGGCCTCCGTTATTTT.

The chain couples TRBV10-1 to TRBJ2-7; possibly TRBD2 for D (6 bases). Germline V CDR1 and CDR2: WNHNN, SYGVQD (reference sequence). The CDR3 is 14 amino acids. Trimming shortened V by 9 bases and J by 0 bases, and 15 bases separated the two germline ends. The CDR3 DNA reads TGCGCCAGTTCCCGGGACTTAAGCTCCTACGAGCAGTACTTC. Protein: CASSRDLSSYEQYF.

The CDR3 reads CASSQDTDHYNEQFF. The CDR3 bases are TGTGCCAGCAGCCAGGACACGGACCATTACAATGAGCAGTTCTTC. The gene calls are TRBV3-1 (or the pseudogene TRBV3-2) and TRBJ2-1, with D perhaps TRBD1 (5 bases). CDR3 length equals 15 residues. Germline values: CDR1 LGHDT, CDR2 YNNKEL (reference sequence). V shed 3 bases and J shed 4 bases, with 13 bases lying between them.

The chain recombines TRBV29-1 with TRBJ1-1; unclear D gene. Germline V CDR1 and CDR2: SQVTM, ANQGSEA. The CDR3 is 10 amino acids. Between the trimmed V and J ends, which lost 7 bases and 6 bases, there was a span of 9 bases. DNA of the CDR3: TGCAGCGCCGCGGCGGCTGAAGCTTTCTTT. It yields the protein CSAAAAEAFF.

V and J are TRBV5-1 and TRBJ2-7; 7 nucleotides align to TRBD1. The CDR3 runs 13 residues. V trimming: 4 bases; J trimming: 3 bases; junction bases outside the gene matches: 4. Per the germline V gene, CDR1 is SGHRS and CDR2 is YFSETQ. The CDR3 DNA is TGCGCCAGCAGCCGGGACAGAAGCTACGAGCAGTACTTC. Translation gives CASSRDRSYEQYF. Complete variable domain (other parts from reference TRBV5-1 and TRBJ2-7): KAGVTQTPRYLIKTRGQQVTLSCSPISGHRSVSWYQQTPGQGLQFLFEYFSETQRNKGNFPGRFSGRQFSNSRSEMNVSTLELGDSALYLCASSRDRSYEQYFGPGTRLTVT.

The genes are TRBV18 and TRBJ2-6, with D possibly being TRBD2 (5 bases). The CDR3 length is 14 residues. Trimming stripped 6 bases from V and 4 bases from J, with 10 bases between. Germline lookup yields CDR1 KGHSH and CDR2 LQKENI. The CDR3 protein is CASSGVAGANVLTF. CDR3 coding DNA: TGTGCCAGCTCTGGGGTAGCGGGGGCCAACGTCCTGACTTTC.